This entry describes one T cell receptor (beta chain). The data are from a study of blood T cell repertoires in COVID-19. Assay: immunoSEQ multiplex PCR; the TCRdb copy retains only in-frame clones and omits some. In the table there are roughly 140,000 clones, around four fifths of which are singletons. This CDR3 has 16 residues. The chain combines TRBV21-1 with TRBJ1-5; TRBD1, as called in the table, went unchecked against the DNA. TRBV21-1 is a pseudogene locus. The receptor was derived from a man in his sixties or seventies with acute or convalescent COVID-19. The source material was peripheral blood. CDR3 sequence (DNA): TGTGCCAGCAGCAAAACCCAAGGACACCGAAGACAGCCCCAGCATTTT. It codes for CASSKTQGHRRQPQHF.